This is a list of T cell receptor beta chains from one sample in a study of technical replicates of blood from a handful of donors. Libraries were prepared by immunoSEQ multiplex PCR; TCRdb keeps only in-frame clonotypes and omits some of them. The data contain around 77,000 clones, around nine tenths of them seen just once; the ten biggest clones take up over 0.35%. The sequencing sample was made of T cells isolated from PBMCs. These receptors were collected from a human donor in good health. Both conserved end residues are part of each CDR3. A D gene is named only where the DNA matches it firmly. Clone size, where shown, is once, few, many, or a class for clones that have expanded.

>12|TRBV9|TRBJ1-4|once|-
CASSVAGSELFF
TGTGCCAGCAGCGTCGCAGGGTCGGAACTGTTTTTT
>14|TRBV5-1|TRBJ2-7|-|-
CASSLAGQTYEQYF
TGCGCCAGCAGCTTGGCCGGACAGACCTACGAGCAGTACTTC
>15|TRBV19|TRBJ2-7|-|TRBD1
CASSTSGQVPYEQYF
TGTGCCAGTAGTACCTCGGGACAGGTGCCCTACGAGCAGTACTTC
>16|TRBV5-1|TRBJ2-5|-|-
CASSLSIRTEQETQYF
TGCGCCAGCAGCTTGTCTATACGGACAGAGCAAGAGACCCAGTACTTC
>18|TRBV25-1|TRBJ1-1|-|-
CASSEYTTTATLNTEAFF
TGTGCCAGCAGTGAATATACGACGACAGCTACTTTGAACACTGAAGCTTTCTTT
>14|TRBV10-3|TRBJ2-7|-|TRBD1
CAISGGQGNNEQYF
TGTGCCATCAGCGGGGGACAGGGAAACAACGAGCAGTACTTC
>14|TRBV6-5|TRBJ1-3|once|-
CASRLQVAGNTIYF
TGTGCCAGCAGGCTGCAGGTTGCTGGAAACACCATATATTTT
>13|TRBV2|TRBJ1-1|-|-
CASAEGGTTEAFF
TGTGCCAGCGCGGAGGGGGGGACCACTGAAGCTTTCTTT
>15|TRBV19|TRBJ1-2|-|-
CASSSGRTPLYGYTF
TGTGCCAGTAGTTCGGGGAGGACCCCCCTCTATGGCTACACCTTC
>14|TRBV10-1|TRBJ2-2|-|-
CASSDIQGTGELFF
TGCGCCAGCAGTGATATACAGGGAACCGGGGAGCTGTTTTTT
>13|TRBV18|TRBJ2-5|-|TRBD1
CASSPGTEETQYF
TGTGCCAGCTCCCCGGGGACAGAAGAGACCCAGTACTTC
>14|TRBV7-2|TRBJ1-1|-|-
CASSLAARDTEAFF
TGTGCCAGCAGCTTAGCGGCGAGGGACACTGAAGCTTTCTTT
>11|TRBV5-6|TRBJ1-2|-|-
CASSLSGGYTF
TGTGCCAGCAGCTTAAGTGGCGGCTACACCTTC
>14|TRBV6-7|TRBJ2-1|-|TRBD1
CARTTGAGYNEQFF
TGTGCCAGAACAACAGGGGCGGGCTACAATGAGCAGTTCTTC
>14|TRBV9|TRBJ1-5|-|-
CASSVGWANQPQHF
TGTGCCAGCAGCGTAGGTTGGGCGAATCAGCCCCAGCATTTT
>16|TRBV7-2|TRBJ2-1|few|-
CASSLVWRSKENEQFF
TGTGCCAGCAGCCTCGTCTGGCGGTCGAAGGAAAATGAGCAGTTCTTC
>15|TRBV9|TRBJ1-5|-|-
CASSVAGASNQPQHF
TGTGCCAGCAGCGTAGCAGGGGCGAGCAATCAGCCCCAGCATTTT
>17|TRBV5-1|TRBJ2-3|once|TRBD2
CASSLDASGRPTDTQYF
TGCGCCAGCAGCTTGGACGCTAGCGGGAGGCCCACAGATACGCAGTATTTT
>14|TRBV14|TRBJ2-7|-|-
CASSQDPSSYEQYF
TGTGCCAGCAGCCAAGACCCGAGCTCCTACGAGCAGTACTTC
>12|TRBV2|TRBJ2-5|-|-
CASSGPEETQYF
TGTGCCAGCAGTGGTCCAGAAGAGACCCAGTACTTC
>14|TRBV13|TRBJ1-3|-|TRBD1
CASSLGQGRNTIYF
TGTGCCAGCAGCTTAGGACAGGGGCGAAACACCATATATTTT
>17|TRBV7-3|TRBJ2-1|once|-
CASSNEPRVRGTAEQFF
TGTGCCAGCAGCAACGAACCCAGGGTACGAGGTACAGCTGAGCAGTTCTTC
>13|TRBV7-3|TRBJ1-3|-|-
CASSLESGNTIYF
TGTGCCAGCAGCTTAGAAAGCGGAAACACCATATATTTT
>15|TRBV18|TRBJ2-6|-|-
CASSPDSGGANVLTF
TGTGCCAGCTCACCGGACAGTGGTGGGGCCAACGTCCTGACTTTC
>15|TRBV7-9|TRBJ2-5|-|TRBD2
CASSRSPGGGETQYF
TGTGCCAGCAGCCGAAGTCCCGGCGGGGGAGAGACCCAGTACTTC
>15|TRBV7-9|TRBJ2-5|-|TRBD2
CASSSGLADQETQYF
TGTGCCAGCAGCTCGGGACTAGCGGATCAAGAGACCCAGTACTTC